This TCR beta chain was documented in a study of T-cell memory formation after mild COVID-19. Study-level points and caveats: Clones shrinking between day 15 and 85 showed a balanced CD4/CD8 split, and those that grew later tilted toward CD4+. Second-wave clones peaking on day 37 lacked confirmed SARS-CoV-2 specificity. Researchers report contracting CD4+ clones mostly in CM and EM, with CD8+ clones in EMRA.

Germline lookup yields CDR1 SNHLY and CDR2 FYNNEI. The CDR3 covers 16 residues. V lost 6 bases and J 2 bases, leaving 20 bases between the germline ends. To note about this clonotype: Antigen: not known.

TCRdb re-called the 5' RACE reads with MiXCR, one entry per CDR3 protein. The sample has approximately 580,000 distinct CDR3 sequences, about 20% seen once. The rearrangement uses TRBV2 and TRBJ2-7; a weak D match, TRBD1 (6 bases). Source material: PBMCs or a T cell subset sorted from them (not recorded which). The clonotype originates from an adult woman who had mild COVID-19 (a few samples of this study predate the infection). Cell type and time point are not known. CDR3 amino acids: CASRTRTGMGTYEQYF. CDR3 DNA sequence: TGTGCCAGCAGGACCAGAACAGGGATGGGGACCTACGAGCAGTACTTC.